Presented here are 24 T cell receptor beta chains from one specimen sequenced in a study of shared clonotypes between healthy human individuals. Libraries were prepared by immunoSEQ multiplex PCR; TCRdb keeps only in-frame clonotypes and omits some of them. The sample records roughly 400,000 clones, around 96% being singletons. What was sequenced was memory CD8+ T cells sorted from blood. Subset given: CD45RO+ cells pooled with CCR7-negative TemRA cells. All receptors derive from a man younger than 40 in good health.

The rearrangement uses TRBV5-6 and TRBJ1-2; the D is unclear. Germline assignment: CDR1 SGHDT and CDR2 YYEEEE. The V gene lost 1 base and the J gene lost 4 bases, with 8 bases spanning the gap. The length of the CDR3 is 13 residues. The CDR3 nucleotides read TGTGCCAGCAGCTTGAGGCCAGCCTATGGCTACACCTTC. This codes for CASSLRPAYGYTF.

The chain employs TRBV15 and TRBJ1-4; no reliable D call. V gave up 0 bases and J gave up 8 bases, with 4 bases separating them. The V gene's germline CDR1 is LNHNV and CDR2 YYDKDF (reference sequence). The CDR3 runs 12 residues. CDR3 protein: CATSRDREKLFF. The CDR3 DNA reads TGTGCCACCAGCAGAGACAGGGAAAAACTGTTTTTT.

The CDR3 reads CATSRELDTEAFF. CDR3 coding DNA: TGTGCCACTAGCAGGGAATTGGACACTGAAGCTTTCTTT. The chain recombines TRBV10-3 with TRBJ1-1; possibly TRBD1 for D (5 bases). The germline gives CDR1 ENHRY, CDR2 SYGVKD. V gave up 10 bases and J gave up 3 bases, with 15 bases separating them. This CDR3 comprises 13 residues.

Only one count was recorded for this clone. The genes are TRBV9 and TRBJ2-5; possible D gene TRBD1, 5 bases. V lost 0 bases and J lost 0, with 9 bases in between. Germline lookup yields CDR1 SGDLS and CDR2 YYNGEE. The CDR3 has 15 residues. The DNA of the CDR3 is TGTGCCAGCAGCGTAGGAGACAGATACCAAGAGACCCAGTACTTC. Translation: CASSVGDRYQETQYF. Combining the CDR3 with reference TRBV9 and TRBJ2-5 gives the whole variable domain DSGVTQTPKHLITATGQRVTLRCSPRSGDLSVYWYQQSLDQGLQFLIQYYNGEERAKGNILERFSAQQFPDLHSELNLSSLELGDSALYFCASSVGDRYQETQYFGPGTRLLVL.

Note on this clone: This sample includes further DNA sequences coding for the same CDR3. The chain has TRBV2 and TRBJ1-2; possibly TRBD1 for D (5 bases). V shed 2 bases and J shed 6 bases, with 7 bases lying between them. Germline assignment: CDR1 SNHLY and CDR2 FYNNEI. The CDR3 length is 12 residues. CDR3: CASSEQGHGYTF. The CDR3 bases are TGTGCCAGCAGTGAACAGGGCCATGGCTACACCTTC.

The chain links TRBV2 to TRBJ2-7, with 10 bases lining up with TRBD2. The CDR3 loop spans 15 amino acids. The V gene's germline CDR1 is SNHLY and CDR2 FYNNEI. The J segment lost 5 bases and the V segment lost 4 bases, leaving 8 bases of the junction unmatched. This CDR3 reads CASSVTAGGPNEQYF. DNA of the CDR3: TGTGCCAGCAGTGTAACAGCGGGAGGGCCTAACGAGCAGTACTTC.

This clone was seen a single time. The chain combines TRBV6-5 with TRBJ1-2; possibly TRBD1 for D (6 bases). Trimming left V 0 bases short and J 5 bases short, with 10 bases between. The CDR3 length is 14 residues. CDR1 is MNHEY and CDR2 is SVGAGI in the germline V gene. Here the CDR3 DNA reads TGTGCCAGCAGTTACTCGGCAACAGGGTATGGCTACACCTTC. Protein sequence: CASSYSATGYGYTF.

V usage is TRBV11-1 and J usage is TRBJ2-5; TRBD2 is a possible D gene (5 bases). CDR3 size: 16 residues. Between the trimmed V and J ends, which lost 3 bases and 7 bases, there was a span of 21 bases. Germline V gene sequence: CDR1 SGHAT, CDR2 FQDESV (reference sequence). The CDR3 DNA follows: TGTGCCAGCAGCTTCAGTGGGAGTCTAGCCCTGCGGACCCAGTACTTC. This encodes CASSFSGSLALRTQYF.

This clone was observed a few times. J is TRBJ1-1 and V is TRBV4-1; D is ambiguous. The CDR3 is 15 amino acids. In germline, CDR1 is MGHRA, CDR2 YSYEKL. V lost 4 bases and J lost 4, with 16 bases in between. CDR3 nucleotides: TGCGCCAGCAGCCTCCGTCGGGGAGGGCGCACTGAAGCTTTCTTT. Translation: CASSLRRGGRTEAFF.

CDR3 sequence: CAWSVGTSGHNEQFF. CDR3 bases: TGTGCCTGGAGTGTCGGGACTAGCGGTCACAATGAGCAGTTCTTC. V gene TRBV30 combines with J gene TRBJ2-1, with TRBD2 identical over 11 bases. V gave up 0 bases and J gave up 5 bases; unmatched junction bases: 3. The germline V gene has CDR1 GTSNPN and CDR2 SVGIG (reference sequence). The CDR3 is made up of 15 amino acids.

This chain connects TRBV5-4 to TRBJ2-5; tentatively, D is TRBD2 (5 bases). Germline V gene sequence: CDR1 SGHNT, CDR2 YYREEE (reference sequence). The CDR3 is made up of 13 amino acids. Between the trimmed V and J ends, which lost 4 bases and 0 bases, there was a span of 7 bases. CDR3 coding DNA: TGTGCCAGCAGCCGGAGGTACCAAGAGACCCAGTACTTC. Its protein is CASSRRYQETQYF.

The chain has TRBV6-6 and TRBJ1-4, with D unresolved. Germline V gives CDR1 MNHNY, CDR2 SVGAGI (reference sequence). V was pared by 5 bases and J by 4 bases, with 5 bases between. The CDR3 contains 12 residues. CDR3 region: CASSHRNEKLFF. The CDR3 DNA sequence: TGTGCCAGCAGTCACCGTAATGAAAAACTGTTTTTT.

The V call is TRBV30, the J call TRBJ2-2; tentative D call: TRBD2 (5 bases). Trimming took 3 bases from V and 5 from J, leaving 16 bases between them. The germline V gene has CDR1 GTSNPN and CDR2 SVGIG (reference sequence). The CDR3 has 15 residues. CDR3 sequence: CAWRGLGSRTGELFF. DNA of the CDR3: TGTGCCTGGAGAGGGCTGGGGAGTAGGACCGGGGAGCTGTTTTTT.

V usage is TRBV6-6 and J usage is TRBJ2-3; D is unresolved. Germline loops: CDR1 MNHNY, CDR2 SVGAGI (reference sequence). The CDR3 is 11 residues long. With 6 bases removed from V and 2 bases from J, the gap between germline ends came to 3 bases. The CDR3 DNA reads as TGTGCCAGCAGCACCACAGATACGCAGTATTTT. As protein: CASSTTDTQYF.

V usage is TRBV30 and J usage is TRBJ2-7, with 11 bases matching TRBD1. This CDR3 region has 15 residues. V gave up 5 bases and J gave up 1 base; unmatched junction bases: 7. CDR1 is GTSNPN and CDR2 is SVGIG in the germline V gene (reference sequence). The chain's CDR3 is CAWGGTGGISYEQYF. CDR3 nucleotides: TGTGCCTGGGGTGGGACAGGGGGTATTTCCTACGAGCAGTACTTC.

The genes are TRBV9 and TRBJ2-2; TRBD2 matches at 10 bases. Germline loops: CDR1 SGDLS, CDR2 YYNGEE. The CDR3 length is 16 residues. J gave up 5 bases and V 0 bases, and 4 bases lay outside the gene matches. The CDR3, as DNA: TGTGCCAGCAGCGTAGCTGGACTAGCGGCGACCGGGGAGCTGTTTTTT. Translation gives CASSVAGLAATGELFF.

In its sample, this clone was seen once. The V and J genes are TRBV19 and TRBJ2-5; D perhaps matches TRBD1 (5 bases). This CDR3 spans 14 amino acids. The V and J ends lost 10 bases and 2 bases respectively, with 17 bases between them. The germline CDR1 and CDR2 sequences are LNHDA and SQIVND (reference sequence). The CDR3 is CAKQVSQRQETQYF. Written as DNA, the CDR3 is TGTGCCAAACAGGTAAGTCAGCGTCAAGAGACCCAGTACTTC.

The V gene is TRBV27, the J gene TRBJ2-2; 11 bases agree with TRBD2. The CDR3 covers 17 residues. V shed 6 bases, J shed 4 bases, and the junction held 10 bases outside the gene matches. Germline V CDR1 and CDR2: MNHEY, SMNVEV (reference sequence). In DNA, the CDR3 is TGTGCCAGCAGACCGATAGCGGGAGGGCCTCTCACCGGGGAGCTGTTTTTT. It encodes CASRPIAGGPLTGELFF.

This chain links TRBV15 with TRBJ1-5; D is unresolved. The germline CDR1 and CDR2 sequences are LNHNV and YYDKDF (reference sequence). V lost 0 bases and J 0 bases, leaving 3 bases between the germline ends. The CDR3 extends over 14 amino acids. CDR3 loop: CATSRDYSNQPQHF. The CDR3 coding sequence is TGTGCCACCAGCAGAGACTATAGCAATCAGCCCCAGCATTTT.

On this clone itself: Germline and junction disagree at one end, which may indicate a read error. This chain connects TRBV4-1 to TRBJ2-1; 8 bases are a match to TRBD1. This CDR3 region has 11 residues. Germline V gene data show CDR1 as MGHRA and CDR2 as YSYEKL. The CDR3, as DNA: TGCGCCAGCAGCAGAGACAGGGGCTTGGTCTTC. It encodes CASSRDRGLVF.

CDR3 bases: TGTGCCAGCAGCATACCCGGGACAGGGGGCCGCGAGCAGTACTTC. It encodes CASSIPGTGGREQYF. The gene calls are TRBV5-5 and TRBJ2-7; 12 bases align to TRBD1. In germline, CDR1 is SGHKS, CDR2 YYEKEE (reference sequence). This CDR3 comprises 15 residues. The V gene end was trimmed by 4 bases and the J gene end by 6 bases; junction bases not matched to a gene: 8.

This rearrangement joins TRBV29-1 to TRBJ2-1; no definite D call. The CDR3 sequence is 13 residues long. The germline V and J ends were trimmed by 1 base and 4 bases, with 8 bases remaining between them. Germline V gives CDR1 SQVTM, CDR2 ANQGSEA. The CDR3: CSVEGTKYNEQFF. DNA of the CDR3: TGCAGCGTTGAAGGGACGAAGTACAATGAGCAGTTCTTC.

The chain couples TRBV28 to TRBJ2-5; the D gene is possibly TRBD1 (6 bases). The germline gives CDR1 MDHEN, CDR2 SYDVKM. The CDR3 is 14 residues long. V lost 5 bases, J lost 5 bases, and 15 bases lay in between. This chain's CDR3 is CASSQGSNTETQYF. The CDR3 DNA reads as TGTGCCAGCAGTCAGGGGTCCAATACGGAGACCCAGTACTTC.

This chain connects TRBV7-3 to TRBJ2-3; no clear D. Trimming pared 0 bases from V and 0 bases from J, leaving 10 bases between. This CDR3 is built from 16 residues. Germline V lookup: CDR1 SGHTA, CDR2 FQGTGA. CDR3 in amino acids: CASSLTRGTSTDTQYF. In nucleotides, the CDR3 is TGTGCCAGCAGCTTAACTCGCGGAACTAGCACAGATACGCAGTATTTT.